The rows below give T cell receptor beta chains drawn from one sample of a study of T-cell memory formation after mild COVID-19. TCRdb called the 5' RACE reads again in MiXCR, with one record for every CDR3 protein. The table has about 57,000 distinct CDR3 sequences, 9% to 15% seen once. The sequencing input was PBMCs or a T cell subset sorted from them (not recorded which). These receptors were collected from a man aged 18 to 35 who had mild COVID-19 (a few samples of this study predate the infection). Cell type and time point are not known. The CDR3 runs from the conserved cysteine through the conserved F or W. D genes are given only for firm matches. Size is stated for part of the rows, as once, few or many counts, or as a class when the clone is expanded.

clone size: -
V gene: TRBV10-1
D gene: TRBD2
J gene: TRBJ2-1
CDR3 DNA: TGCGCCAGCAGCCCCGGGACTAGCGTGGGCAATGAGCAGTTCTTC
CDR3 protein: CASSPGTSVGNEQFF

clone size: few
V gene: TRBV4-2
D gene: -
J gene: TRBJ1-1
CDR3 DNA: TGTGCCAGCAGCCAAGAAGGGGTAAGGTCCTCGCCGAGGACTGAAGCTTTCTTT
CDR3 protein: CASSQEGVRSSPRTEAFF

clone size: few
V gene: TRBV20-1
D gene: TRBD1
J gene: TRBJ1-5
CDR3 DNA: TGCAGTGCTAAGGCAGGGGGCGCGGTAGGCAATCAGCCCCAGCATTTT
CDR3 protein: CSAKAGGAVGNQPQHF

clone size: -
V gene: TRBV4-3
D gene: TRBD1
J gene: TRBJ1-1
CDR3 DNA: TGCGCCAGCAGCCCCAGGGGGTTGAACACTGAAGCTTTCTTT
CDR3 protein: CASSPRGLNTEAFF

clone size: few
V gene: TRBV7-2
D gene: -
J gene: TRBJ2-3
CDR3 DNA: TGTGCCAGCAGCTTATGGGAAACAGGGCACGTTTTT
CDR3 protein: CASSLWETGHVF

clone size: few
V gene: TRBV19
D gene: TRBD1
J gene: TRBJ2-7
CDR3 DNA: TGTGCCAGTAACACCGGACAGGGGACCCACGAGCAGTACTTC
CDR3 protein: CASNTGQGTHEQYF

clone size: many
V gene: TRBV7-2
D gene: -
J gene: TRBJ2-1
CDR3 DNA: TGTGCCAGCAGCTTAGCCGGCAAGGCCTACAATGAGCAGTTCTTC
CDR3 protein: CASSLAGKAYNEQFF

clone size: few
V gene: TRBV4-1
D gene: TRBD2
J gene: TRBJ2-3
CDR3 DNA: TGCGCCAGCAGCCAAGGGCCTAGCGGGGGGCCCACAGATACGCAGTATTTT
CDR3 protein: CASSQGPSGGPTDTQYF

clone size: once
V gene: TRBV20-1
D gene: -
J gene: TRBJ1-5
CDR3 DNA: TGCAGTGCCGATACCTTAGCGGGAGGGCGTCAGCCCCAGCATTTT
CDR3 protein: CSADTLAGGRQPQHF

clone size: once
V gene: TRBV7-6
D gene: TRBD2
J gene: TRBJ2-3
CDR3 DNA: TGTGCCAGCAGCTGGAGACTAGCGGGGACCACAGATACGCAGTATTTT
CDR3 protein: CASSWRLAGTTDTQYF

clone size: -
V gene: TRBV20-1
D gene: TRBD2
J gene: TRBJ2-5
CDR3 DNA: TGCAGTGCTAGAGTCCCTGGGACTAGCGGGGCGATCCAGTACTTC
CDR3 protein: CSARVPGTSGAIQYF

clone size: -
V gene: TRBV20-1
D gene: -
J gene: TRBJ2-5
CDR3 DNA: TGCAGTGCTAGGAGGCCGGGACTCCTCCAAGAGACCCAGTACTTC
CDR3 protein: CSARRPGLLQETQYF

clone size: -
V gene: TRBV29-1
D gene: TRBD1
J gene: TRBJ1-1
CDR3 DNA: TGCAGCACCATACAGGGGGCCGAGAACACTGAAGCTTTCTTT
CDR3 protein: CSTIQGAENTEAFF

clone size: many
V gene: TRBV4-1
D gene: -
J gene: TRBJ1-5
CDR3 DNA: TGCGCCAGCAGCCAAGATCAGGGTAGCAATCAGCCCCAGCATTTT
CDR3 protein: CASSQDQGSNQPQHF

clone size: -
V gene: TRBV7-2
D gene: TRBD1
J gene: TRBJ2-1
CDR3 DNA: TGTGCCTCCGGAGGACAGGTAAACAATGAGCAGTTCTTC
CDR3 protein: CASGGQVNNEQFF

clone size: many
V gene: TRBV11-2
D gene: -
J gene: TRBJ2-5
CDR3 DNA: TGTGCCAGCAGCATTAGCCAGTTTCTCCAGCAAGAGACCCAGTACTTC
CDR3 protein: CASSISQFLQQETQYF

clone size: -
V gene: TRBV5-5
D gene: TRBD1
J gene: TRBJ1-1
CDR3 DNA: TGTGCCAGCAGCTGGACAGGGTTGAACACTGAAGCTTTCTTT
CDR3 protein: CASSWTGLNTEAFF

clone size: -
V gene: TRBV20-1
D gene: -
J gene: TRBJ2-1
CDR3 DNA: TGCAGCGCCCTGGGGGGTTCCCCTAGTGAGCAGTTCTTC
CDR3 protein: CSALGGSPSEQFF

clone size: many
V gene: TRBV4-3
D gene: TRBD1
J gene: TRBJ1-6
CDR3 DNA: TGCGCCAGCAGCCAAGAGTCACAGGGGAATAATTCACCCCTCCACTTT
CDR3 protein: CASSQESQGNNSPLHF

clone size: many
V gene: TRBV10-1
D gene: TRBD1
J gene: TRBJ2-3
CDR3 DNA: TGCGCCAGCAATCCCAACAGGGGCGCAGATACGCAGTATTTT
CDR3 protein: CASNPNRGADTQYF

clone size: few
V gene: TRBV11-2
D gene: -
J gene: TRBJ2-5
CDR3 DNA: TGTGCCAGCAGCCTTATCGGGGTTGAGACCCAGTACTTC
CDR3 protein: CASSLIGVETQYF

clone size: once
V gene: TRBV7-6
D gene: -
J gene: TRBJ2-1
CDR3 DNA: TGTGCCAGCAGACCCAAACAGGGGGCGCGGACTAGCGGTCAGTGGGATGAGCAGTTCTTC
CDR3 protein: CASRPKQGARTSGQWDEQFF

clone size: many
V gene: TRBV15
D gene: TRBD2
J gene: TRBJ2-7
CDR3 DNA: TGTGCCACCAGCAGAGATTCGGCTAGCGGGGCCTACGAGCAGTACTTC
CDR3 protein: CATSRDSASGAYEQYF

clone size: few
V gene: TRBV6-5
D gene: TRBD2
J gene: TRBJ2-3
CDR3 DNA: TGTGCCAGCAGAAATAGCGGGGGGGGTAGCACAGATACGCAGTATTTT
CDR3 protein: CASRNSGGGSTDTQYF

clone size: few
V gene: TRBV7-2
D gene: -
J gene: TRBJ2-7
CDR3 DNA: TGTGCCAGCAGCTTAGGGGCGGGCACCTACTACGAGCAGTACTTC
CDR3 protein: CASSLGAGTYYEQYF

clone size: -
V gene: TRBV10-3
D gene: TRBD1
J gene: TRBJ1-2
CDR3 DNA: TGTGCCATCAGTGAGCCAACTACAGGGGTCTATGGCTACACCTTC
CDR3 protein: CAISEPTTGVYGYTF

clone size: few
V gene: TRBV6-2/TRBV6-3
D gene: -
J gene: TRBJ2-5
CDR3 DNA: TGTGCCAGCAGTTACTCAGGGACGACCCAGTACTTC
CDR3 protein: CASSYSGTTQYF

clone size: few
V gene: TRBV7-9
D gene: TRBD2
J gene: TRBJ2-1
CDR3 DNA: TGTGCCAGCAGCTTAAATAGCGGGGGGACCAATGAGCAGTTCTTC
CDR3 protein: CASSLNSGGTNEQFF

clone size: -
V gene: TRBV20-1
D gene: TRBD1
J gene: TRBJ1-5
CDR3 DNA: TGCAGTGCTAGCCTTAGGACAGGGGCAATTCACCAGCCCCAGCATTTT
CDR3 protein: CSASLRTGAIHQPQHF

clone size: -
V gene: TRBV7-2
D gene: -
J gene: TRBJ2-1
CDR3 DNA: TGTGCCAGCAGCTTAACGGGGGAAACCTACAATGAGCAGTTCTTC
CDR3 protein: CASSLTGETYNEQFF

clone size: few
V gene: TRBV7-2
D gene: -
J gene: TRBJ2-5
CDR3 DNA: TGTGCCACCTCCCAAAGGGCAGGGACCCAAGAGACCCAGTACTTC
CDR3 protein: CATSQRAGTQETQYF

clone size: few
V gene: TRBV5-1
D gene: TRBD1
J gene: TRBJ2-2
CDR3 DNA: TGCGCCAGCAGTCGACAGGGTCTGGACACCGGGGAGCTGTTTTTT
CDR3 protein: CASSRQGLDTGELFF

clone size: -
V gene: TRBV18
D gene: -
J gene: TRBJ2-4
CDR3 DNA: TGTGCCAGCTCACCCGCGGCAGGGGTGAACATTCAGTACTTC
CDR3 protein: CASSPAAGVNIQYF

clone size: few
V gene: TRBV10-2
D gene: -
J gene: TRBJ1-5
CDR3 DNA: TGCGCCAGCAGCCGCGGGGCAGGGTCAAATCAGCCCCAGCATTTT
CDR3 protein: CASSRGAGSNQPQHF

clone size: -
V gene: TRBV5-1
D gene: -
J gene: TRBJ1-2
CDR3 DNA: TGCGCCAGCAGCCCCGGCCATAGCGGGGCTAACTATGGCTACACCTTC
CDR3 protein: CASSPGHSGANYGYTF

clone size: few
V gene: TRBV27
D gene: TRBD1
J gene: TRBJ1-2
CDR3 DNA: TGTGCCAGCAAGACAGGGGCGAACTATGGCTACACCTTC
CDR3 protein: CASKTGANYGYTF

clone size: -
V gene: TRBV11-2
D gene: -
J gene: TRBJ2-5
CDR3 DNA: TGTGCCAGCAGCCCGTCCCGACAGTCCCAAGAGACCCAGTACTTC
CDR3 protein: CASSPSRQSQETQYF

clone size: few
V gene: TRBV5-1
D gene: TRBD1
J gene: TRBJ2-5
CDR3 DNA: TGCGCCAGCAGCGGCGGACAGGGGGCATTAGAGACCCAGTACTTC
CDR3 protein: CASSGGQGALETQYF

clone size: -
V gene: TRBV12-3/TRBV12-4
D gene: -
J gene: TRBJ1-1
CDR3 DNA: TGTGCCAGCAGCCCAGAGACAGTGAACACTGAAGCTTTCTTT
CDR3 protein: CASSPETVNTEAFF

clone size: -
V gene: TRBV5-1
D gene: -
J gene: TRBJ2-3
CDR3 DNA: TGCGCCAGCAGGTTGTCTGACACAGATACGCAGTATTTT
CDR3 protein: CASRLSDTDTQYF

clone size: -
V gene: TRBV7-2
D gene: -
J gene: TRBJ1-1
CDR3 DNA: TGTGCCAGCAGCTGGAAGAGCCAGGGGCGTGCTTTCTTT
CDR3 protein: CASSWKSQGRAFF

clone size: -
V gene: TRBV4-2
D gene: -
J gene: TRBJ2-3
CDR3 DNA: TGTGCCAGCAGCCAAGAAGGGGGGGTCCCCACAGATACGCAGTATTTT
CDR3 protein: CASSQEGGVPTDTQYF

clone size: many
V gene: TRBV5-5
D gene: -
J gene: TRBJ2-5
CDR3 DNA: TGTGCCAGCAGCTTTTTTCTCCTTGGGGGGAAAGAGACCCAGTACTTC
CDR3 protein: CASSFFLLGGKETQYF